Described below is a single T cell receptor (beta chain) sequence and its context. Its specificity is unknown. Trimming took 1 base from V and 6 from J, leaving 7 bases between them. The CDR3 covers 12 residues. Germline assignment: CDR1 SGHTA and CDR2 FQGNSA. Amplification used 60 Vbeta primers and 13 Jbeta primers. Libraries were prepared by immunoSEQ multiplex PCR; TCRdb keeps only in-frame clonotypes and omits some of them. The data contain about 190,000 clones, approximately 79% of them singletons. This entry comes from a study of cytomegalovirus exposure and HLA in healthy donors. Overall study findings and caveats: A later analysis linked a missense variant in DCLRE1C to the trimming of TCR beta V and J genes. Exclusion as indistinguishable affected some V segments, including TRBV6-2 and TRBV6-3. An observed cluster of highly shared sequence variants was recorded as a likely sequencing artifact.

The sample taken for sequencing was PBMCs. This chain joins TRBV7-2 and TRBJ2-7; the D gene is possibly TRBD1 (5 bases). This TCR was recovered from a woman between 18 and 29 years old in good health and CMV-seronegative. CDR3: CASSLGGSEQYF. The CDR3 DNA reads as TGTGCCAGCAGCTTAGGGGGCAGCGAGCAGTACTTC.